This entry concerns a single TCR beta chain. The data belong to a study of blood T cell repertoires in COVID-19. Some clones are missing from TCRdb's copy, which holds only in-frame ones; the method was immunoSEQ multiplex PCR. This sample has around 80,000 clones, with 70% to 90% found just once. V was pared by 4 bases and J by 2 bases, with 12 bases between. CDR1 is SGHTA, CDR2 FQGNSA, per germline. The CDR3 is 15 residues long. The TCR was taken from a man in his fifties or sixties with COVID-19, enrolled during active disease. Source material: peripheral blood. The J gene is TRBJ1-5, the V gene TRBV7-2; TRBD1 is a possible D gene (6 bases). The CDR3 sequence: CASSSVAGGNQPQHF. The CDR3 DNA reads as TGTGCCAGCAGCTCCGTTGCAGGGGGCAATCAGCCCCAGCATTTT.